In its sample, the clone carrying this T cell receptor (beta chain) was seen once. This record comes from a study of blood T cell repertoires in COVID-19. Study details: The United States, Italy and Spain were the sources of the acute and convalescent COVID-19 samples. Sample material is recorded as cDNA or gDNA derived from T cells, B-cell-depleted T cells, or PBMCs.

V was pared by 5 bases and J by 5 bases, with 6 bases of the junction left unmatched. Germline CDR1 is MNHNY and CDR2 is SVGAGI (reference sequence). The CDR3 runs to 16 residues. Authors' analysis steps: Scientists estimated how many nucleated cells there were by amplifying reference gene primers. Only in-frame clones appear in the TCRdb table, and some are missing; sequencing was by immunoSEQ multiplex PCR. That table furnishes V, J and clone size, whereas the DNA furnished D and trimming. The data contain 250,000 or so clones, approximately 89% of them singletons. Sequenced: peripheral blood. The chain links TRBV6-6 to TRBJ2-2; TRBD2 matches at 12 bases. This clonotype was obtained from a woman in her thirties or forties who had recovered from COVID-19. In DNA, the CDR3 is TGTGCCAGCAGTACGCTAGCGGGGGGGTCAACCGGGGAGCTGTTTTTT. Translation: CASSTLAGGSTGELFF.